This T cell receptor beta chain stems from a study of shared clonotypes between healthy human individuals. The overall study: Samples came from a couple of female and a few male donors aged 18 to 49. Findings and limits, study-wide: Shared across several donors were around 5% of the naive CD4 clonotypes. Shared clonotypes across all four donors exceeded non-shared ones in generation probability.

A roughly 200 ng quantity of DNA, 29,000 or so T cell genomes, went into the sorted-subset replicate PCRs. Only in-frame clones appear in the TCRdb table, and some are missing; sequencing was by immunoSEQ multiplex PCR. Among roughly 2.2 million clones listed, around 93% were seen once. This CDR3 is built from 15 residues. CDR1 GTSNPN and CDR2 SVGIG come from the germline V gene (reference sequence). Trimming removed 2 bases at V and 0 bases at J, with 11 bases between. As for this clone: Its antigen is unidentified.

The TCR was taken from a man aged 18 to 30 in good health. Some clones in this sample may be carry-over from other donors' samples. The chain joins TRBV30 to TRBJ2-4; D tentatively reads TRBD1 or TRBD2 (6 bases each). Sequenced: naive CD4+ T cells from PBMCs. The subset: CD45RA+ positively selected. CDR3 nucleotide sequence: TGTGCCTGGAGTACGGGGGCCGTAGCCAAAAACATTCAGTACTTC. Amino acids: CAWSTGAVAKNIQYF. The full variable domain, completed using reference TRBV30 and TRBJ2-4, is SQTIHQWPATLVQPVGSPLSLECTVEGTSNPNLYWYRQAAGRGLQLLFYSVGIGQISSEVPQNLSASRPQDRQFILSSKKLLLSDSGFYLCAWSTGAVAKNIQYFGAGTRLSVL.